These 17 T cell receptor beta chains were sequenced from one sample in a study of shared clonotypes between healthy human individuals. Only in-frame clones appear in the TCRdb table, and some are missing; sequencing was by immunoSEQ multiplex PCR. The sample lists about 2.3 million clones, 80% to 95% occurring once. Sequenced material: naive CD4+ T cells from PBMCs. Sample subset: CD45RA+ positively selected. The receptors were gathered from a man aged 18 to 30 in good health. Some clones in this sample may be carry-over from other donors' samples.

The J gene is TRBJ1-2, the V gene TRBV6-5; 10 bases are a match to TRBD1. J lost 1 base, V lost 6 bases, and 2 bases had no gene match. This CDR3 spans 14 amino acids. Germline V CDR1 and CDR2: MNHEY, SVGAGI. The CDR3 DNA reads as TGTGCCAGCAGATGGGACAGGGGTAACTATGGCTACACCTTC. Amino acid sequence: CASRWDRGNYGYTF.

V is TRBV11-1 and J is TRBJ2-7; a weak D match, TRBD1 (5 bases). The CDR3 loop spans 14 amino acids. The V end was cut by 1 base, the J end by 2 bases, with 9 bases between. CDR1 SGHAT and CDR2 FQDESV come from the germline V gene (reference sequence). DNA for the CDR3: TGTGCCAGCAGCTTAGTCAGGGCCGCCTACGAGCAGTACTTC. This encodes CASSLVRAAYEQYF.

The J gene is TRBJ1-1, the V gene TRBV27; 9 bases match TRBD1. Unmatched junction bases numbered 4, after V lost 4 bases and J lost 4 bases. The length of the CDR3 is 14 residues. Germline V gene sequence: CDR1 MNHEY, CDR2 SMNVEV (reference sequence). DNA for the CDR3: TGTGCCAGCAGTTCCTGGACAGGGGTCACTGAAGCTTTCTTT. It is translated as CASSSWTGVTEAFF.

About this clone: This CDR3 is also generated by other DNA sequences in the sample. V is TRBV7-2 and J is TRBJ2-3; weak D call: TRBD1 (6 bases). The ends were cut back, 2 bases at V and 3 bases at J, with 6 bases in the middle. Germline CDR1 reads SGHTA; CDR2 reads FQGNSA. This CDR3 contains 13 residues. The CDR3 loop reads CASSLQGTDTQYF. The CDR3 nucleotides are TGTGCCAGCAGCTTACAGGGGACAGATACGCAGTATTTT.

The chain recombines TRBV19 with TRBJ2-3; the match to TRBD2 covers 9 bases. V trimming: 6 bases; J trimming: 2 bases; junction bases outside the gene matches: 9. This CDR3 has 16 residues. Germline CDR1 is LNHDA and CDR2 is SQIVND (reference sequence). DNA for the CDR3: TGTGCCAGTAGACCTCGGGCGGGAGGGTCCACAGATACGCAGTATTTT. Translation gives CASRPRAGGSTDTQYF.

J is TRBJ2-5 and V is TRBV7-3; tentative D call: TRBD2 (6 bases). The V end was cut by 2 bases, the J end by 5 bases, with 15 bases between. Looked up from germline, CDR1 is SGHTA and CDR2 is FQGTGA. The length of the CDR3 is 15 residues. This CDR3 is CASSLGTGVVETQYF. CDR3 in DNA: TGTGCCAGCAGCTTAGGGACGGGAGTTGTCGAGACCCAGTACTTC.

V gene TRBV7-9 combines with J gene TRBJ1-5; D possibly corresponds to TRBD1 (5 bases). V was pared by 0 bases and J by 3 bases, with 9 bases between. The CDR3 extends over 15 amino acids. Germline lookup yields CDR1 SEHNR and CDR2 FQNEAQ (reference sequence). The CDR3 region has the DNA TGTGCCAGCAGCTTAGCAGGGACCTACAATCAGCCCCAGCATTTT. Its protein product is CASSLAGTYNQPQHF.

The chain links TRBV30 to TRBJ2-5; possible D gene TRBD2, 6 bases. V shed 5 bases and J shed 2 bases, with 18 bases lying between them. The CDR3 extends over 15 amino acids. Germline V gene lookup returns CDR1 GTSNPN and CDR2 SVGIG (reference sequence). The CDR3 protein is CAWVPVGGDQETQYF. The CDR3 region has the DNA TGTGCCTGGGTCCCCGTGGGCGGGGATCAAGAGACCCAGTACTTC.

This chain connects TRBV30 to TRBJ2-1; 8 positions match TRBD2. J gave up 5 bases and V 3 bases, and 9 bases lay outside the gene matches. The CDR3 extends over 15 amino acids. From germline, CDR1 is GTSNPN and CDR2 SVGIG (reference sequence). The CDR3 DNA is TGTGCCTGGAGGTTTCTGACTAGCGCTGACAATGAGCAGTTCTTC. Residues: CAWRFLTSADNEQFF.

This chain connects TRBV20-1 to TRBJ2-7; D is unresolved. This CDR3 region has 11 residues. Per germline, CDR1 DFQATT and CDR2 SNEGSKA (reference sequence). V lost 0 bases and J lost 9, with 9 bases in between. Here the CDR3 DNA reads TGCAGTGCTAGAGATCGGGCTGGGCAGTACTTC. Translated, it gives CSARDRAGQYF.

Comments on this clone: Other DNA sequences from this sample encode an identical CDR3 as well. CDR3 nucleotides: TGTGCCAGCAGCTTAGGGGGTCAGTACGGCTACACCTTC. The encoded protein is CASSLGGQYGYTF. This chain uses TRBV7-2 with TRBJ1-2; no definite D call. Per germline, CDR1 SGHTA and CDR2 FQGNSA. This CDR3 is built from 13 residues. Trimming shortened V by 1 base and J by 8 bases, and 11 bases separated the two germline ends.

The V gene is TRBV11-3, the J gene TRBJ2-5; tentative D call: TRBD2 (6 bases). Germline assignment: CDR1 SGHNT and CDR2 YENEEA. This CDR3 comprises 13 residues. Trimming took off 5 bases at V and 5 bases at J, with 12 bases between the two ends. The CDR3 nucleotides read TGTGCCAGCAGCCTTGGGGAGGAGGAGACCCAGTACTTC. Residues: CASSLGEEETQYF.

The chain couples TRBV28 to TRBJ2-5, with D unresolved. Germline V gene data show CDR1 as MDHEN and CDR2 as SYDVKM. The CDR3 has 12 amino acids. V gave up 4 bases and J gave up 11 bases, with 14 bases separating them. CDR3: CASSSVPGGQYF. CDR3 coding DNA: TGTGCCAGCAGTTCCGTGCCGGGTGGGCAGTACTTC.

The chain employs TRBV5-1 and TRBJ2-1; 7 bases agree with TRBD2. Looked up from germline, CDR1 is SGHRS and CDR2 is YFSETQ. The ends lost 2 bases at V and 5 bases at J; junction bases unmatched: 13. This CDR3 has 17 residues. The CDR3 protein is CASSFVTSRLVDNEQFF. In DNA, the CDR3 is TGCGCCAGCAGCTTCGTGACTAGCAGGTTGGTGGACAATGAGCAGTTCTTC.

The chain combines TRBV28 with TRBJ2-1, with TRBD1 matching 7 bases. CDR1 is MDHEN, CDR2 SYDVKM, per germline. With 10 bases clipped from V and 5 bases from J, the junction kept 11 bases outside the gene matches. The CDR3 contains 14 residues. The CDR3 nucleotides read TGTGCCACCTTATATCGGGACAGCAACAATGAGCAGTTCTTC. The encoded protein is CATLYRDSNNEQFF.

The chain carries TRBV15 and TRBJ2-3, with 8 positions matching TRBD2. With 1 base clipped from V and 0 bases from J, the junction kept 6 bases outside the gene matches. Germline CDR1 LNHNV, CDR2 YYDKDF (reference sequence). The CDR3 is 17 amino acids. CDR3 nucleotide sequence: TGTGCCACCAGCAGAGTGTCTAGCGGGCTCAGCACAGATACGCAGTATTTT. Translated: CATSRVSSGLSTDTQYF.

This sequence joins TRBV27 and TRBJ1-6; perhaps TRBD1 as D (5 bases). This CDR3 is 17 amino acids long. Germline CDR1 and CDR2: MNHEY and SMNVEV (reference sequence). V was cut by 4 bases and J by 3 bases, with 16 bases left in between. CDR3 region: CASSSLGAAGYNSPLHF. CDR3 DNA: TGTGCCAGCAGTTCCCTCGGGGCAGCTGGCTATAATTCACCCCTCCACTTT.